The entry that follows covers one TCR beta chain sequence. Its target is unknown. With 7 bases removed from V and 2 bases from J, the gap between germline ends came to 18 bases. CDR1 is SQVTM and CDR2 is ANQGSEA in the germline V gene. The CDR3 is 14 residues long. This sample stems from a study of blood T cells in healthy people across ages. Study details: Capture by template switching was about one barcoded beta molecule per two T cells. Whole-study findings and limits: Because donor CMV status was unknown, expanded clonotype changes were possibly confounded.

Through a sample-barcoded 5' primer and a J-beta primer mix, a second PCR was run for 7 to 11 cycles. TCRdb recomputed calls from the 5' RACE reads with MiXCR, one row per CDR3 protein. The data contain about 1.4 million distinct CDR3 sequences, roughly 64% of them singletons. This TCR derives from a man between 18 and 35 years old in good health. Material: blood. This chain links TRBV29-1 with TRBJ2-7, with no clear D. The CDR3 DNA follows: TGCAGCGCTCTGCTATCTGCGTACCCCTACGAGCAGTACTTC. It is translated as CSALLSAYPYEQYF.